This entry describes one T cell receptor (beta chain). Its matching antigen is unknown. This specimen belongs to a study of identical twins. The germline V gene encodes CDR1 MNHEY and CDR2 SMNVEV (reference sequence). V dropped 9 bases and J dropped 7; count of bases not matched to a gene: 11. CDR3 length: 15 amino acids. Each cDNA held unique molecular identifiers, and template switching gave it a universal primer site. TCRdb passed the 5' RACE reads through MiXCR, listing each CDR3 protein once. The repertoire holds 300,000 to 400,000 distinct CDR3 sequences, with approximately 10% as singletons. Study observations and caveats: The analysis was cross-sectional rather than longitudinal within donors.

This sequence joins TRBV27 and TRBJ2-1, with TRBD1 identical over 11 bases. The sequenced material came from naive T cells sorted from blood. This TCR came from a woman in her forties or fifties in good health. CDR3 protein: CASKEGQGAGNEQFF. The CDR3 DNA is TGTGCCAGTAAAGAAGGACAGGGGGCAGGGAATGAGCAGTTCTTC.